This T cell receptor beta chain was obtained from a study of control samples from healthy donors and cancer patients. Per germline, CDR1 SGHNT and CDR2 YYREEE (reference sequence). The CDR3 is made up of 16 amino acids. V was pared by 4 bases and J by 2 bases, with 9 bases of the junction left unmatched. Measured with immunoSEQ multiplex PCR; TCRdb has only the in-frame clones, and not every one. The repertoire has some 70,000 clones, 65% to 85% of them found once; the top ten carry 15% to 18%. The V call is TRBV5-4, the J call TRBJ2-3, with TRBD2 matching over 8 bases. The TCR was taken from a man aged 55 to 70 in good health. The sequencing input was blood. The CDR3 nucleotides are TGTGCCAGCAGCGCCCCTACCGGGAGGGTCACAGATACGCAGTATTTT. This encodes CASSAPTGRVTDTQYF.